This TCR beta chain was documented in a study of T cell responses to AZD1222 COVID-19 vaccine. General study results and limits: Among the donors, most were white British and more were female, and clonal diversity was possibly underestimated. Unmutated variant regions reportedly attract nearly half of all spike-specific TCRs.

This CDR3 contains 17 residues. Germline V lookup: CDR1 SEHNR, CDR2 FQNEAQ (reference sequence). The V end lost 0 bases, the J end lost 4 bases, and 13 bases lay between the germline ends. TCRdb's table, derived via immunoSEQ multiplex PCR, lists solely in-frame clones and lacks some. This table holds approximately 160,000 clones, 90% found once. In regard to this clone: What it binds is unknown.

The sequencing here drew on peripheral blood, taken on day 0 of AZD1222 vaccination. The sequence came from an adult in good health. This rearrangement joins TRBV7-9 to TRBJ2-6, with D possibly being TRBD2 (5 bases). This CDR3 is CASSLAHGISGANVLTF. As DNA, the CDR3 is TGTGCCAGCAGCTTAGCGCACGGGATAAGCGGGGCCAACGTCCTGACTTTC.